This T cell receptor beta chain was sequenced for a study of shared clonotypes between healthy human individuals. Study-wide findings and caveats: Clonotype sharing among donors was thought likely to change with sequencing depth. Sorted-subset sequencing, rarefaction showed, was incomplete despite large depth.

The CDR3 has 17 residues. The ends lost 0 bases at V and 7 bases at J; junction bases unmatched: 12. From germline, CDR1 is SGHAT and CDR2 FQNNGV. In regard to this clone: Its antigen is not identified.

CD45RO-negative, CCR7-positively selected cells formed the naive CD8 fraction, excluding terminally differentiated effector memory CD45RA+ cells. Per the study methods: From ImmunoSEQ came sequences covering only the junction and carrying no quality scores, so filtering differed. The method was immunoSEQ multiplex PCR; TCRdb's version includes in-frame clones alone and lacks a portion of them. Clone size and the V and J calls come from that table; the DNA yielded D and trimming. The data show around 2,000,000 clones, approximately 95% seen once. The source of this sequence is a man between 18 and 29 years old in good health. Source material: naive CD8+ T cells sorted from blood. The rearrangement uses TRBV11-2 and TRBJ2-1, with 7 nucleotides matching TRBD2. The CDR3 sequence: CASSLDIAGEAGNEQFF. The CDR3 nucleotides read TGTGCCAGCAGCTTAGATATCGCGGGGGAAGCTGGTAATGAGCAGTTCTTC. Complete variable domain (other parts from reference TRBV11-2 and TRBJ2-1): EAGVAQSPRYKIIEKRQSVAFWCNPISGHATLYWYQQILGQGPKLLIQFQNNGVVDDSQLPKDRFSAERLKGVDSTLKIQPAKLEDSAVYLCASSLDIAGEAGNEQFFGPGTRLTVL.